What follows are 32 T cell receptor beta chains derived from one specimen sequenced in a study of PD-1 blockade in classical Hodgkin lymphoma. Time point reported: cycle 4 day 1 (C4D1), after about 6 weeks of nivolumab. Following autologous stem cell transplantation, relapse occurred in every patient, and exposure to brentuximab vedotin varied. The table came from immunoSEQ multiplex PCR; TCRdb's copy has only in-frame clones and leaves some out. Of about 94,000 clones in the sample, roughly 91% are singletons; the top ten hold less than 2%. Sequenced material: peripheral blood mononuclear cells (PBMCs), taken before the fourth cycle of nivolumab. All receptors derive from a human donor with classical Hodgkin lymphoma.

This rearrangement joins TRBV5-4 to TRBJ1-2, with 7 bases identical to TRBD1. Trimming removed 2 bases from V and 7 bases from J; junction bases left unmatched: 5. From germline, CDR1 is SGHNT and CDR2 YYREEE (reference sequence). CDR3 size: 13 residues. The CDR3 spells CASSFSGGVGYTF. CDR3 DNA: TGTGCCAGCAGCTTTTCAGGGGGTGTTGGCTACACCTTC. The full variable domain, its missing parts supplied by reference TRBV5-4 and TRBJ1-2, is ETGVTQSPTHLIKTRGQQVTLRCSSQSGHNTVSWYQQALGQGPQFIFQYYREEENGRGNFPPRFSGLQFPNYSSELNVNALELDDSALYLCASSFSGGVGYTFGSGTRLTVV.

The chain has TRBV9 and TRBJ2-7; D possibly corresponds to TRBD2 (6 bases). The CDR3 loop spans 13 amino acids. V was shortened by 4 bases and J by 4 bases, with 12 bases between the two germline ends. Germline values: CDR1 SGDLS, CDR2 YYNGEE. CDR3 in DNA: TGTGCCAGCAGCAGAGCTGGAGGGTACGAGCAGTACTTC. Its protein product is CASSRAGGYEQYF.

J is TRBJ2-1 and V is TRBV5-8; TRBD2 matches 7 bases. The CDR3 extends over 15 amino acids. Trimming removed 0 bases from V and 1 base from J; junction bases left unmatched: 1. Germline V gives CDR1 SGHTS, CDR2 YDEGEE. The CDR3 DNA reads as TGTGCCAGCAGCTTGGGACTAGCTTCCTACAATGAGCAGTTCTTC. Translating it yields CASSLGLASYNEQFF.

This clone was seen a handful of times. The chain has TRBV9 and TRBJ1-1; D is unclear. The V end was cut by 2 bases, the J end by 0 bases, with 5 bases between. The germline V gene has CDR1 SGDLS and CDR2 YYNGEE. The CDR3 runs to 13 residues. The CDR3 sequence is CASSVRLNTEAFF. As DNA, the CDR3 is TGTGCCAGCAGCGTGAGATTGAACACTGAAGCTTTCTTT.

The CDR3 bases are TGTGCCAGCTCACCAATCACTAGGGGTAGCTCCTACGAGCAGTACTTC. The encoded protein is CASSPITRGSSYEQYF. The chain joins TRBV18 to TRBJ2-7; D may be TRBD1 or TRBD2 (5 bases each). Germline V CDR1 and CDR2: KGHSH, LQKENI. Trimming removed 2 bases from V and 0 bases from J, with 14 bases in between. CDR3 length equals 16 residues.

V gene TRBV30 combines with J gene TRBJ2-7, with D uncertain. CDR1 and CDR2 (germline): GTSNPN, SVGIG (reference sequence). This CDR3 spans 13 amino acids. Trimming shortened V by 0 bases and J by 0 bases, and 6 bases separated the two germline ends. CDR3 sequence: CAWSVRSSYEQYF. The CDR3 nucleotides read TGTGCCTGGAGTGTTAGGAGCTCCTACGAGCAGTACTTC.

The chain is built from TRBV5-1 and TRBJ2-1; possibly TRBD1 or TRBD2 for D (7 bases each). CDR1 and CDR2 from the germline V gene are SGHRS and YFSETQ. The CDR3 totals 15 residues. Trimming took 5 bases from V and 7 from J, leaving 19 bases between them. As DNA, the CDR3 is TGCGCCAGCAGTCTGTTCCAGGGGGGGAAAAATGAGCAGTTCTTC. It codes for CASSLFQGGKNEQFF.

This clone was seen a single time. Distinct nucleotide sequences in the sample also encode this CDR3. The chain joins TRBV6-6 to TRBJ1-1; TRBD1 agrees at 9 bases. There are 16 residues in the CDR3. Germline lookup yields CDR1 MNHNY and CDR2 SVGAGI (reference sequence). Trimming took 2 bases from V and 3 from J; bases not matched to a gene: 7. CDR3 protein: CASSYKVTGGDTEAFF. The CDR3 DNA reads as TGTGCCAGCAGTTACAAAGTGACAGGGGGAGACACTGAAGCTTTCTTT.

This clone was recorded a few times. The V and J genes are TRBV29-1 and TRBJ2-7; D is possibly TRBD2 (5 bases). The germline V and J ends were trimmed by 7 bases and 1 base, with 11 bases remaining between them. The CDR3 sequence is 12 residues long. CDR1 SQVTM and CDR2 ANQGSEA come from the germline V gene. In DNA, the CDR3 is TGCAGCGCGGGCCCGGGGTCCTACGAGCAGTACTTC. It translates to CSAGPGSYEQYF.

This clone was counted once. The rearrangement links TRBV5-5 to TRBJ1-2; TRBD1 aligns across 7 bases. The V gene's germline CDR1 is SGHKS and CDR2 YYEKEE (reference sequence). This CDR3 region has 14 residues. Trimming at V came to 4 bases and at J to 8 bases, leaving 11 bases not matched to a gene. For the CDR3, the DNA is TGTGCCAGCAGCCCTCGGGACAGTTGGGGGGGCTACACCTTC. This translates into CASSPRDSWGGYTF.

The chain employs TRBV5-1 and TRBJ2-7; D unresolved. CDR3 length equals 14 residues. The germline gives CDR1 SGHRS, CDR2 YFSETQ. The germline V and J ends were trimmed by 4 bases and 0 bases, with 11 bases remaining between them. The CDR3 bases are TGCGCCAGCAGCCAGGACGGCTACTCCTACGAGCAGTACTTC. It specifies CASSQDGYSYEQYF. Looking up the rest from reference TRBV5-1 and TRBJ2-7 gives the full variable domain: KAGVTQTPRYLIKTRGQQVTLSCSPISGHRSVSWYQQTPGQGLQFLFEYFSETQRNKGNFPGRFSGRQFSNSRSEMNVSTLELGDSALYLCASSQDGYSYEQYFGPGTRLTVT.

The table lists this clone with a count of one. The genes are TRBV28 and TRBJ2-3, with a weak D call TRBD2 (5 bases). The V and J ends lost 7 bases and 6 bases respectively, with 20 bases between them. Looked up from germline, CDR1 is MDHEN and CDR2 is SYDVKM. This CDR3 contains 15 residues. The CDR3 nucleotides are TGTGCCAGCATGACGAGGACTTCGGTCCCGGATACGCAGTATTTT. It codes for CASMTRTSVPDTQYF.

The chain carries TRBV5-1 and TRBJ2-5; D call uncertain. The CDR3 covers 15 residues. CDR1 SGHRS and CDR2 YFSETQ come from the germline V gene. V lost 4 bases and J 4 bases, leaving 17 bases between the germline ends. This CDR3 reads CASSQSEYERETQYF. The CDR3 coding sequence is TGCGCCAGCAGCCAGAGTGAATATGAGAGAGAGACCCAGTACTTC.

There are a few counts of this clone. The V gene is TRBV6-5, the J gene TRBJ2-3, with D tentatively TRBD2 (5 bases). Germline assignment: CDR1 MNHEY and CDR2 SVGAGI. The CDR3 sequence is 15 residues long. Trimming removed 2 bases at V and 6 bases at J, with 15 bases between. The CDR3 nucleotides read TGTGCCAGCAGTTACCGAGAGGGAGTGTGGGATACGCAGTATTTT. Encoded protein: CASSYREGVWDTQYF.

This clone turned up a few times. The gene calls are TRBV5-1 and TRBJ1-2; D is undetermined. The CDR3 has 14 amino acids. The V gene lost 0 bases and the J gene lost 7 bases, with 13 bases spanning the gap. Germline lookup yields CDR1 SGHRS and CDR2 YFSETQ. In nucleotides, the CDR3 is TGCGCCAGCAGCTTGGGCCAGGCTGCGGGTGGCTACACCTTC. This translates into CASSLGQAAGGYTF.

The gene calls are TRBV15 and TRBJ2-5; D is undetermined. V lost 0 bases and J lost 0, with 8 bases in between. There are 15 residues in the CDR3. Germline assignment: CDR1 LNHNV and CDR2 YYDKDF (reference sequence). The CDR3 reads CATSRDPTDQETQYF. The CDR3 DNA sequence: TGTGCCACCAGCAGAGATCCCACAGACCAAGAGACCCAGTACTTC.

The gene calls are TRBV19 and TRBJ2-2; 9 nucleotides agree with TRBD1. Germline V CDR1 and CDR2: LNHDA, SQIVND (reference sequence). V gave up 6 bases and J gave up 6 bases; unmatched junction bases: 8. The CDR3 runs 15 residues. DNA of the CDR3: TGTGCCAGTAGCACAACAGGGGGCGAATCCGGGGAGCTGTTTTTT. Its protein is CASSTTGGESGELFF.

The chain links TRBV28 to TRBJ2-3; D may be TRBD2 (5 bases). V was pared by 3 bases and J by 8 bases, with 9 bases between. CDR1 and CDR2 from the germline V gene are MDHEN and SYDVKM. The CDR3 consists of 12 residues. The CDR3: CASSLRVGTQYF. The CDR3, as DNA: TGTGCCAGCAGTTTGCGGGTTGGTACGCAGTATTTT.

The genes are TRBV27 and TRBJ2-5; no clear D. CDR3 length equals 13 residues. CDR1 MNHEY and CDR2 SMNVEV come from the germline V gene (reference sequence). V lost 3 bases and J lost 1, with 6 bases in between. This CDR3 is CASSFPTQETQYF. The CDR3 bases are TGTGCCAGCAGTTTCCCCACCCAAGAGACCCAGTACTTC.

The chain uses TRBV29-1 and TRBJ1-2, with 7 bases aligning to TRBD1. Germline CDR1 SQVTM, CDR2 ANQGSEA. The trim removed 5 bases at V and 3 bases at J, leaving 9 bases unmatched. The CDR3 spans 14 residues. The CDR3 nucleotides are TGCAGCGTTAGGTCCAGGGGGGTCGACTATGGCTACACCTTC. This translates into CSVRSRGVDYGYTF.

The CDR3 DNA follows: TGTGCCAGCAGTCCCCGGGTACGGCCGAGCACAGATACGCAGTATTTT. It encodes CASSPRVRPSTDTQYF. The chain is built from TRBV28 and TRBJ2-3; D remains ambiguous. The CDR3 is 16 amino acids. Germline V gives CDR1 MDHEN, CDR2 SYDVKM. V lost 5 bases and J lost 0, with 15 bases in between.

The chain uses TRBV30 and TRBJ2-3; D unclear. V lost 1 base, J lost 6 bases, and 8 bases lay in between. CDR3 length: 12 amino acids. Germline values: CDR1 GTSNPN, CDR2 SVGIG (reference sequence). CDR3 protein: CAWSEFGDTQYF. The CDR3 nucleotides read TGTGCCTGGAGTGAATTTGGGGATACGCAGTATTTT.

The chain is built from TRBV29-1 and TRBJ1-2, with D unresolved. Deletions cut 4 bases from V and 5 bases from J, with 14 bases between. The CDR3 spans 13 residues. Germline V gene lookup returns CDR1 SQVTM and CDR2 ANQGSEA. The CDR3 DNA sequence: TGCAGCGTTGTGCGGGGTATCGGTTATGGCTACACCTTC. It translates to CSVVRGIGYGYTF. Drawing the rest from reference TRBV29-1 and TRBJ1-2, the complete variable domain is SAVISQKPSRDICQRGTSLTIQCQVDSQVTMMFWYRQQPGQSLTLIATANQGSEATYESGFVIDKFPISRPNLTFSTLTVSNMSPEDSSIYLCSVVRGIGYGYTFGSGTRLTVV.

The chain employs TRBV11-2 and TRBJ1-1, with 7 bases lining up with TRBD1. Trimming took 5 bases from V and 2 from J; bases not matched to a gene: 8. Germline assignment: CDR1 SGHAT and CDR2 FQNNGV. The CDR3 is made up of 15 amino acids. CDR3 residues: CASSGRTGINTEAFF. Written as DNA, the CDR3 is TGTGCCAGCAGCGGACGGACAGGAATCAACACTGAAGCTTTCTTT.

The chain has TRBV23-1 and TRBJ2-7; D remains unclear. TRBV23-1 is known as an ORF, though its function is uncertain. The CDR3 is made up of 14 amino acids. V lost 6 bases and J 3 bases, leaving 15 bases between the germline ends. Here the CDR3 reads CASRTEPPDYEQYF. The CDR3, as DNA: TGCGCCAGCAGAACCGAACCTCCGGACTACGAGCAGTACTTC.

This clone was counted once. The V call is TRBV30, the J call TRBJ1-2, with D possibly TRBD1 on 6 matching bases. Germline loops: CDR1 GTSNPN, CDR2 SVGIG (reference sequence). The CDR3 totals 13 residues. Trimming removed 5 bases from V and 5 bases from J, with 15 bases in between. The CDR3 loop is CAWEDPGAYGYTF. The CDR3 nucleotides are TGTGCCTGGGAAGATCCAGGGGCTTATGGCTACACCTTC.

The chain joins TRBV12-5 to TRBJ2-1; D is perhaps TRBD1 (6 bases). V dropped 6 bases and J dropped 3 bases, with 9 bases sitting between them. Germline CDR1 is LGHNT and CDR2 is FRNRAP. The CDR3 is 13 residues long. This chain's CDR3 is CASGRDIYNEQFF. In DNA, the CDR3 is TGTGCTAGTGGCCGGGACATCTACAATGAGCAGTTCTTC.

The chain is built from TRBV6-5 and TRBJ2-7; D unresolved. This CDR3 has 13 amino acids. Trimming pared 6 bases from V and 0 bases from J, leaving 9 bases between. Germline loops: CDR1 MNHEY, CDR2 SVGAGI. CDR3 DNA sequence: TGTGCCAGCAGCAAACAGAGCTCCTACGAGCAGTACTTC. Translating gives CASSKQSSYEQYF.

The chain uses TRBV6-1 and TRBJ1-2, with D unclear. Germline V lookup: CDR1 MNHNS, CDR2 SASEGT. The CDR3 spans 14 residues. V gave up 3 bases and J gave up 4 bases, with 12 bases separating them. CDR3 DNA: TGTGCCAGCAGTGACGGGCCCATGGGCTATGGCTACACCTTC. This gives the protein CASSDGPMGYGYTF.

The chain recombines TRBV10-2 with TRBJ2-1; TRBD1 aligns across 8 bases. Looked up from germline, CDR1 is WSHSY and CDR2 is SAAADI. With V trimmed by 7 bases and J by 7 bases, 6 bases remained unmatched. The CDR3 has 13 amino acids. CDR3 DNA: TGCGCCAGCACAAGAGACAGGGGAAATGAGCAGTTCTTC. Residues: CASTRDRGNEQFF.

Only one count was recorded for this clone. The chain employs TRBV6-5 and TRBJ2-1; D is possibly TRBD1 (5 bases). Trimming shortened V by 6 bases and J by 11 bases, and 17 bases separated the two germline ends. The CDR3 totals 13 residues. Germline-derived CDR1 and CDR2 are MNHEY and SVGAGI. The CDR3 DNA reads as TGTGCCAGCAGAGACAGTACGACGAAAAAGCAGTTCTTC. Its translation is CASRDSTTKKQFF.

The chain employs TRBV9 and TRBJ2-3; maybe TRBD1 (6 bases). The CDR3 consists of 15 residues. V was pared by 4 bases and J by 1 base, with 13 bases between. The germline CDR1 and CDR2 sequences are SGDLS and YYNGEE. CDR3 nucleotides: TGTGCCAGCAGCCCCGGACAGTCTGGCACAGATACGCAGTATTTT. It codes for CASSPGQSGTDTQYF.